The TCR beta chain described here comes from a study of blood T cell repertoires in COVID-19. Looking at the study overall: The study drew acute and convalescent COVID-19 samples from the United States, Italy and Spain. Sources were T cells, B-cell-depleted T cells, or PBMCs; the material itself was cDNA or gDNA.

In the source study's methods: Reference gene primer amplification in the assay estimated nucleated cell counts. Some clones are missing from TCRdb's copy, which holds only in-frame ones; the method was immunoSEQ multiplex PCR. V, J and clone size derive from that table, while D and trimming were established from the DNA sequence. The table shows approximately 500,000 clones, with approximately 83% occurring only once. The CDR3 loop spans 16 amino acids. V was clipped by 0 bases and J by 4 bases, with 15 bases between them. Germline V gene sequence: CDR1 LGHDT, CDR2 YNNKEL (reference sequence). This TCR derives from a human donor in a cohort sampled during active COVID-19. The sample taken for sequencing was peripheral blood. The chain is built from TRBV3-1 (or the pseudogene TRBV3-2) and TRBJ1-2; D not resolved. Here the CDR3 DNA reads TGTGCCAGCAGCCAAGATCACAACGGGAGATTCTATGGCTACACCTTC. Translation: CASSQDHNGRFYGYTF.